One sample yielded the 9 T cell receptor beta chains listed below, sequenced in a study of cytomegalovirus exposure and HLA in healthy donors. Method: immunoSEQ multiplex PCR; TCRdb's copy keeps in-frame clones and lacks some. The sample includes under 250,000 clones, over 75% of them seen just once. Specimen: PBMCs. Receptors originate from a woman under 30 in good health and CMV-seropositive.

J is TRBJ2-7 and V is TRBV5-4; 11 bases align to TRBD2. Germline V CDR1 and CDR2: SGHNT, YYREEE (reference sequence). CDR3 length equals 14 residues. Losses at the gene ends were 4 bases for V and 7 bases for J; bases not matched to a gene: 7. The CDR3 here is CASSHSGRADEQYF. The CDR3 nucleotides are TGTGCCAGCAGCCATAGCGGGAGGGCGGATGAGCAGTACTTC.

V usage is TRBV6-5 and J usage is TRBJ2-1; 11 bases line up with TRBD2. The ends lost 5 bases at V and 2 bases at J; junction bases unmatched: 2. The CDR3 has 15 amino acids. Germline V CDR1 and CDR2: MNHEY, SVGAGI. CDR3 bases: TGTGCCAGCAGTGGGACTAGCGGTACCTACAATGAGCAGTTCTTC. Amino acid sequence: CASSGTSGTYNEQFF.

This chain connects TRBV2 to TRBJ2-3; tentatively, D is TRBD2 (6 bases). Trimming removed 6 bases at V and 2 bases at J, with 15 bases between. CDR1 is SNHLY, CDR2 FYNNEI, per germline. The CDR3 extends over 15 amino acids. The CDR3 DNA reads TGTGCCAGCAGGAATACTAGCAGTAACACAGATACGCAGTATTTT. Translating gives CASRNTSSNTDTQYF.

The rearrangement uses TRBV5-6 and TRBJ2-3, with TRBD2 matching 7 bases. The CDR3 contains 15 residues. The V segment lost 4 bases and the J segment 5 bases; nucleotides outside the gene matches: 10. The germline V gene has CDR1 SGHDT and CDR2 YYEEEE. CDR3 bases: TGTGCCAGCAGCCCCCGGGGAGGGTTAATAGATACGCAGTATTTT. This codes for CASSPRGGLIDTQYF.

This chain connects TRBV5-8 to TRBJ2-1; 14 bases match TRBD2. The CDR3 has 15 residues. Trimming took 4 bases from V and 7 from J; bases not matched to a gene: 4. CDR1 is SGHTS and CDR2 is YDEGEE in the germline V gene. The CDR3 DNA reads as TGTGCCAGCAGCGGGGGACTAGCGGGAGTAAATGAGCAGTTCTTC. As protein: CASSGGLAGVNEQFF.

The chain has TRBV30 and TRBJ1-4; TRBD1 agrees at 7 bases. This CDR3 contains 11 residues. Trimming at V came to 5 bases and at J to 10 bases, leaving 4 bases not matched to a gene. Germline V gene sequence: CDR1 GTSNPN, CDR2 SVGIG (reference sequence). CDR3 DNA sequence: TGTGCCTGGGCCTCAGGGGGAAAACTGTTTTTT. Protein product: CAWASGGKLFF. The variable domain in full, completed from reference TRBV30 and TRBJ1-4, reads SQTIHQWPATLVQPVGSPLSLECTVEGTSNPNLYWYRQAAGRGLQLLFYSVGIGQISSEVPQNLSASRPQDRQFILSSKKLLLSDSGFYLCAWASGGKLFFGSGTQLSVL.

The V and J genes are TRBV5-1 and TRBJ2-1, with D tentatively TRBD1 (6 bases). Trimming removed 4 bases at V and 0 bases at J, with 11 bases between. From germline, CDR1 is SGHRS and CDR2 YFSETQ. The CDR3 has 15 amino acids. The CDR3 sequence: CASSPQGFSYNEQFF. The CDR3 bases are TGCGCCAGCAGCCCACAGGGCTTCTCCTACAATGAGCAGTTCTTC. The variable domain in full, with the rest retrieved from reference TRBV5-1 and TRBJ2-1, is KAGVTQTPRYLIKTRGQQVTLSCSPISGHRSVSWYQQTPGQGLQFLFEYFSETQRNKGNFPGRFSGRQFSNSRSEMNVSTLELGDSALYLCASSPQGFSYNEQFFGPGTRLTVL.

The chain links TRBV30 to TRBJ2-1; no definite D call. The V end lost 7 bases, the J end lost 9 bases, and 7 bases lay between the germline ends. Germline loops: CDR1 GTSNPN, CDR2 SVGIG (reference sequence). The length of the CDR3 is 9 residues. CDR3 region: CASGGEQFF. The CDR3 bases are TGTGCCTCCGGTGGTGAGCAGTTCTTC. Looking up the rest from reference TRBV30 and TRBJ2-1 gives the full variable domain: SQTIHQWPATLVQPVGSPLSLECTVEGTSNPNLYWYRQAAGRGLQLLFYSVGIGQISSEVPQNLSASRPQDRQFILSSKKLLLSDSGFYLCASGGEQFFGPGTRLTVL.

The genes are TRBV5-4 and TRBJ2-7; no reliable D call. The CDR3 loop spans 12 amino acids. Per the germline V gene, CDR1 is SGHNT and CDR2 is YYREEE (reference sequence). V shed 2 bases and J shed 2 bases, with 5 bases lying between them. CDR3 residues: CASSFAAYEQYF. DNA of the CDR3: TGTGCCAGCAGCTTTGCAGCCTACGAGCAGTACTTC.